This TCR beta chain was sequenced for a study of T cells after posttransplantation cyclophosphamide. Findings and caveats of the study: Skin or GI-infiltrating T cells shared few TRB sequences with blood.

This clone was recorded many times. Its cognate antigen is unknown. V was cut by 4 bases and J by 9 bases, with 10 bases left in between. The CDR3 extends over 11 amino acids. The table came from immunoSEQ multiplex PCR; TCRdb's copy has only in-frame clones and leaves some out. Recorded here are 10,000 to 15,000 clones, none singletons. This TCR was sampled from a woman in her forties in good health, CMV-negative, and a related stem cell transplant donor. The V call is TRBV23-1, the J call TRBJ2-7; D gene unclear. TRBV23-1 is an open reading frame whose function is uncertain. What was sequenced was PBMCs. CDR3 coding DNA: TGCGCCAGCAGTCGAACTTTCGGGCAGTACTTC. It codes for CASSRTFGQYF.